The clone carrying this T cell receptor (beta chain) was detected once. The antigen is unknown. Primed by a sample-barcoded 5' primer and a J-beta primer mix, a second PCR proceeded for 7 to 11 cycles. TCRdb called the 5' RACE reads again in MiXCR, with one record for every CDR3 protein. The data hold 650,000 to 700,000 distinct CDR3 sequences, with about a third observed a single time. The record originates from a study of blood T cells in healthy people across ages. Whole-study results and caveats: Unsorted PBMC material precluded a definitive naive versus antigen-experienced comparison.

Russia was home to the donors, healthy Caucasian individuals aged about 6 to 100. The authors drew 8.5 to 10 milliliters of peripheral blood from each donor. Isolating PBMCs gave at least 7 million of these cells per sample. The source is an elderly woman in good health. The sequencing sample was made of blood.

The CDR3 sequence: CASRGLDGGIWQETQYF. DNA of the CDR3: TGTGCCAGCAGAGGGCTGGACGGGGGTATTTGGCAAGAGACCCAGTACTTC. The chain has TRBV7-2 and TRBJ2-5; D possibly corresponds to TRBD2 (6 bases). The germline V and J ends were trimmed by 6 bases and 2 bases, with 22 bases remaining between them. The germline V gene encodes CDR1 SGHTA and CDR2 FQGNSA. This CDR3 is 17 amino acids long.